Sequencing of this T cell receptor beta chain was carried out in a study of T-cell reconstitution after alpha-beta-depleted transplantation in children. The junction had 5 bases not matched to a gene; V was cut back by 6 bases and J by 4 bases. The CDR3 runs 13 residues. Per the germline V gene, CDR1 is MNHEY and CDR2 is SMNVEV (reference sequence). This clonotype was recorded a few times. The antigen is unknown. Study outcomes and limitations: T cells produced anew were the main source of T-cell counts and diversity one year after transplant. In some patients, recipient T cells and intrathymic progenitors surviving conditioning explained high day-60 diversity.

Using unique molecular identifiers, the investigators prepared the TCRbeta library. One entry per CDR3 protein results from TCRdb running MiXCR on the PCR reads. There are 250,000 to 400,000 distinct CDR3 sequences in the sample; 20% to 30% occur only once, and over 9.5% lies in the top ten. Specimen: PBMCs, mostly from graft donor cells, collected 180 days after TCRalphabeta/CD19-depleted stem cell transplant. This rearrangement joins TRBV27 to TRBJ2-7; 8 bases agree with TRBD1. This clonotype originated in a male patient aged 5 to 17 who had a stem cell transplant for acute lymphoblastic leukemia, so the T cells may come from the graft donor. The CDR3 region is CASSGQGPYEQYF. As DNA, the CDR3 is TGTGCCAGCAGCGGACAGGGTCCGTACGAGCAGTACTTC.